This T cell receptor (beta chain) came from a study of T cells in Graves' hyperthyroidism and ophthalmopathy. Study-wide findings and caveats: Clonotypes that were expanded in thyroid above 0.001 mostly appeared in blood too.

RNA transcripts served as the template for amplifying TCR beta CDR3 regions. HTBI primers drove first-round RT-PCR of the TCR CDR3. TCRdb reprocessed the multiplex PCR reads with MiXCR, giving one entry per CDR3 protein. The sample carries around 450,000 distinct CDR3 sequences, about a sixth recorded once. Graves' hyperthyroidism is called stable when ophthalmopathy does not progress within 18 months. Recently diagnosed hyperthyroidism of less than 2 months' duration affected patients aged 18 to 65. This clonotype was recorded many times. Its antigen remains unidentified. This CDR3 has 14 amino acids. The V end lost 6 bases, the J end lost 11 bases, and 21 bases lay between the germline ends.

The TCR comes from a woman aged 18-29 years with Graves' hyperthyroidism. The sample was blood. The gene calls are TRBV12-3 or TRBV12-4 and TRBJ2-3; D gene ambiguous. The CDR3 coding sequence is TGTGCCAGCAGACACTTCACGACTTCCGATGGGCAGTATTTT. Translation: CASRHFTTSDGQYF.